The entry that follows covers one T cell receptor (beta chain) sequence. This entry belongs to a study of blood T cell repertoires in COVID-19. As for the study in general: Acute and convalescent COVID-19 specimens originated in the United States, Italy and Spain.

Method: immunoSEQ multiplex PCR; TCRdb's copy keeps in-frame clones and lacks some. This table has roughly 400,000 clones, roughly 91% appearing once. The V and J ends lost 4 bases and 8 bases respectively, with 22 bases between them. From germline, CDR1 is SGHRS and CDR2 YFSETQ. There are 16 residues in the CDR3. Resolution of symptoms, clearance, or two negative PCRs was present in recovered Cohort 3 donors. The sequenced sample consisted of PBMCs or T cells enriched from blood (not recorded which). The receptor was isolated from a woman aged 30 to 39 who had recovered from COVID-19. The chain employs TRBV5-1 and TRBJ2-1, with unresolved D. This chain's CDR3 is CASSPGGSQPFDEQFF. The CDR3 DNA follows: TGCGCCAGCAGCCCTGGCGGTAGCCAGCCCTTTGATGAGCAGTTCTTC.